The 6 T cell receptor beta chains in this list originate from one sample, sequenced in a study of blood T cell repertoires in COVID-19. Clones were read by immunoSEQ multiplex PCR, and TCRdb kept only the in-frame ones, dropping some. Of approximately 160,000 clones listed, 85% to 95% were seen once; the top ten hold 0.53%. Source material: peripheral blood. These receptors originate from a man between 50 and 59 years old with acute or convalescent COVID-19.

V is TRBV6-5 and J is TRBJ1-2; possibly TRBD1 for D (5 bases). The V and J ends lost 5 bases and 5 bases respectively, with 9 bases between them. This CDR3 is 12 amino acids long. The germline V gene has CDR1 MNHEY and CDR2 SVGAGI. CDR3 sequence (DNA): TGTGCCAGCAGTAAACAGGTATATGGCTACACCTTC. Its protein is CASSKQVYGYTF.

The V call is TRBV6-2 or TRBV6-3, the J call TRBJ1-5; no clear D. The germline V gene has CDR1 MNHEY and CDR2 SVGEGT. The CDR3 has 13 residues. With 5 bases removed from V and 8 bases from J, the gap between germline ends came to 13 bases. As DNA, the CDR3 is TGTGCCAGCAGTCATAGTCGAATAGAGCCCCAGCATTTT. This sequence encodes CASSHSRIEPQHF.

This clone was seen only a few times. The chain is built from TRBV19 and TRBJ1-5, with D perhaps TRBD1 (6 bases). The CDR3 loop spans 14 amino acids. Trimming took off 2 bases at V and 5 bases at J, with 10 bases between the two ends. From germline, CDR1 is LNHDA and CDR2 SQIVND (reference sequence). CDR3 bases: TGTGCCAGTAGTATACTACAGGGTTATCAGCCCCAGCATTTT. It codes for CASSILQGYQPQHF.

The rearrangement joins TRBV28 to TRBJ2-2; weak D call: TRBD1 (6 bases). This CDR3 spans 14 amino acids. Trimming took off 4 bases at V and 4 bases at J, with 10 bases between the two ends. Germline V gene sequence: CDR1 MDHEN, CDR2 SYDVKM. The CDR3 bases are TGTGCCAGCAGTTATCCAGGGGCCACCGGGGAGCTGTTTTTT. Its protein is CASSYPGATGELFF.

The chain links TRBV28 to TRBJ1-2; TRBD1 matches 7 bases. There are 15 residues in the CDR3. The V segment lost 8 bases and the J segment 0 bases; nucleotides outside the gene matches: 9. The germline CDR1 and CDR2 sequences are MDHEN and SYDVKM. CDR3 coding DNA: TGTGCCAGCCGTGAGGCAGGGGGACCTAACTATGGCTACACCTTC. Its translation: CASREAGGPNYGYTF.

The chain recombines TRBV11-3 with TRBJ2-2; 10 nucleotides align to TRBD1. The V gene end was trimmed by 5 bases and the J gene end by 5 bases; junction bases not matched to a gene: 8. Germline-derived CDR1 and CDR2 are SGHNT and YENEEA. This CDR3 has 16 residues. CDR3 nucleotide sequence: TGTGCCAGCAGCCTTGGGACAGGGGATGATACCGGGGAGCTGTTTTTT. This codes for CASSLGTGDDTGELFF.